The clone carrying this TCR beta chain was detected ten times or more. Antigen specificity is unknown. The sample originates from a study of identical twins. The authors used template switching to add a universal primer site and gave cDNA unique molecular identifiers. TCRdb called the 5' RACE reads again in MiXCR, with one record for every CDR3 protein. The table records 500,000 to 700,000 distinct CDR3 sequences, 7.1% of them present only once. Every sampled donor was Caucasian and healthy. The study's findings and limits: Insertion counts were lower in abundant cord blood beta clonotypes, a trend that memory repertoires did not show. For monozygotic twins, models underestimated out-of-frame TCR alpha sharing.

The CDR3 has 17 amino acids. Germline CDR1 is DFQATT and CDR2 is SNEGSKA (reference sequence). Trimming cost V 3 bases and J 5 bases, with 23 bases left between them. These same data were also listed under a study on yellow fever vaccine responses in identical twins.

The V and J genes are TRBV20-1 and TRBJ1-5; perhaps TRBD1 as D (5 bases). This receptor was taken from a woman between 18 and 29 years old in good health. Sequencing was done on a sample of PBMCs. The CDR3 DNA sequence: TGCAGTGCTAGGGGGAACAGCGACCCCCGGGGGGATCAGCCCCAGCATTTT. It yields the protein CSARGNSDPRGDQPQHF.